This T cell receptor beta chain was found in a study of blood T cells in healthy people across ages. Findings and caveats of the study: The CMV status of each donor remained undetermined, and this could have confounded shifts in expanded clonotypes. It was the long-lived donors that had more naive CD4+ cells and higher diversity than aged donors.

For the second PCR, which ran for about 7 to 11 cycles, a sample-barcoded 5' primer and a J-beta primer mix were used. TCRdb called the 5' RACE reads again in MiXCR, with one record for every CDR3 protein. The profile shows over 1,500,000 distinct CDR3 sequences, around 40% of them singletons. Note on this clonotype: Its antigen is still unknown.

This TCR came from a human donor in good health. Sequencing used blood.

The CDR3 is CASSPYGGIGTDTQYF. The CDR3 DNA follows: TGTGCCAGCAGCCCCTATGGCGGTATCGGCACAGATACGCAGTATTTT. This chain uses TRBV7-8 with TRBJ2-3; unclear D gene. This CDR3 comprises 16 residues. Germline V gene sequence: CDR1 SGHVS, CDR2 FQNEAQ. The V end was cut by 5 bases, the J end by 1 base, with 16 bases between.